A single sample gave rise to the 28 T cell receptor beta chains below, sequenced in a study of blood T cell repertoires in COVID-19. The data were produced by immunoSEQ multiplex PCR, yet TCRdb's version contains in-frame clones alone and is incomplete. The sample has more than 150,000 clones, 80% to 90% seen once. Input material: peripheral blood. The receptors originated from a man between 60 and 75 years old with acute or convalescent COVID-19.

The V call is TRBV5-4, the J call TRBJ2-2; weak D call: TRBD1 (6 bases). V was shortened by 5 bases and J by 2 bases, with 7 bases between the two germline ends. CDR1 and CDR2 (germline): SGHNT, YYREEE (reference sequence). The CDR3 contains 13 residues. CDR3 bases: TGTGCCAGCAGGACAGGAAACACCGGGGAGCTGTTTTTT. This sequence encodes CASRTGNTGELFF.

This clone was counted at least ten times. The CDR3 is CASSIWQYGGYTF. The CDR3 DNA is TGTGCCAGTAGTATTTGGCAGTATGGTGGCTACACCTTC. V and J are TRBV19 and TRBJ1-2; D unresolved. The CDR3 is 13 amino acids. V dropped 3 bases and J dropped 7 bases, with 12 bases sitting between them. CDR1 is LNHDA and CDR2 is SQIVND in the germline V gene (reference sequence).

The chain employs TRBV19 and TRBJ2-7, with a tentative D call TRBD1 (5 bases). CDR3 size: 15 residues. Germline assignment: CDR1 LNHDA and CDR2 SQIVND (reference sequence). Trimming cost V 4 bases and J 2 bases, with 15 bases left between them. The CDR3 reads CASSNRDSSTYEQYF. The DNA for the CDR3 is TGTGCCAGTAGTAATAGAGACAGCTCGACCTACGAGCAGTACTTC.

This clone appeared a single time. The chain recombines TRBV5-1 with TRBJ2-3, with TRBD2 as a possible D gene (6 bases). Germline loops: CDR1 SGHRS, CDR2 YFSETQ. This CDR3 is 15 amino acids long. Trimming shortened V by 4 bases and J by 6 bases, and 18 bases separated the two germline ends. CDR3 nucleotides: TGCGCCAGCAGCGTCCGGGACGGAGGGCGGGATACGCAGTATTTT. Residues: CASSVRDGGRDTQYF.

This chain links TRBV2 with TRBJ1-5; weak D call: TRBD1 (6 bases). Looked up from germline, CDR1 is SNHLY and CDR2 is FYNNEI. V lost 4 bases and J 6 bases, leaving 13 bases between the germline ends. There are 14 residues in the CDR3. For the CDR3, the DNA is TGTGCCAGCAGTGGGACAGCTGGGGTTCAGCCCCAGCATTTT. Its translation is CASSGTAGVQPQHF.

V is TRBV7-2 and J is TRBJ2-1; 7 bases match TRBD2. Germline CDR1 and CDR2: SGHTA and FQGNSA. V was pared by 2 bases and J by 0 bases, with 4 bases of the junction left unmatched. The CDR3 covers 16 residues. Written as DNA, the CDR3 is TGTGCCAGCAGCTTAAGGCGGGGGAGCTCCTACAATGAGCAGTTCTTC. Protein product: CASSLRRGSSYNEQFF.

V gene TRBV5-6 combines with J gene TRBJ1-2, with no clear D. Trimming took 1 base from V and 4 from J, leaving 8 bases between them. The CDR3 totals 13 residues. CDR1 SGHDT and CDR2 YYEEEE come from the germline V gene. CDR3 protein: CASSLNMAYGYTF. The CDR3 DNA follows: TGTGCCAGCAGCTTGAATATGGCCTATGGCTACACCTTC.

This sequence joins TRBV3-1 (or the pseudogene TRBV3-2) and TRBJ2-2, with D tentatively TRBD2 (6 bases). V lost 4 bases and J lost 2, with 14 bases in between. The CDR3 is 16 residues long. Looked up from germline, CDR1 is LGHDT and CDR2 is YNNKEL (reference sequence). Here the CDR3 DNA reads TGTGCCAGCAGCCGTCGTGCGGGGACCAACACCGGGGAGCTGTTTTTT. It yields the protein CASSRRAGTNTGELFF.

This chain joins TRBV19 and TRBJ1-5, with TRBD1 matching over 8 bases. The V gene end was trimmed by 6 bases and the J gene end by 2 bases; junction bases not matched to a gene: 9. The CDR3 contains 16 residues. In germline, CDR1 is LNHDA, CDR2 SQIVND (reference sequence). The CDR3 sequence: CASSPRTGSGNQPQHF. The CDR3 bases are TGTGCCAGTAGCCCTCGGACAGGGAGCGGCAATCAGCCCCAGCATTTT.

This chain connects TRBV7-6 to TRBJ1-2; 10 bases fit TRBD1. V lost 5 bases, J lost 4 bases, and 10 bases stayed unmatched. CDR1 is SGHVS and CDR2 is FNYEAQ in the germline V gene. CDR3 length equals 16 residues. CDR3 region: CASSATRDRGLYGYTF. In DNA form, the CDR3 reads TGTGCCAGCAGCGCTACCCGGGACAGGGGCCTCTATGGCTACACCTTC.

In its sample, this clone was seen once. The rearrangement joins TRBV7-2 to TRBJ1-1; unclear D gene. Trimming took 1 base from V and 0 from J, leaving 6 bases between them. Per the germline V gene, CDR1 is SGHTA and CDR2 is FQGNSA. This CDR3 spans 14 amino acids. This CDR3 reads CASSLGQLNTEAFF. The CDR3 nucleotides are TGTGCCAGCAGCTTAGGGCAGTTGAACACTGAAGCTTTCTTT. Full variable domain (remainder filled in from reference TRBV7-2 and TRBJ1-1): GAGVSQSPSNKVTEKGKDVELRCDPISGHTALYWYRQSLGQGLEFLIYFQGNSAPDKSGLPSDRFSAERTGGSVSTLTIQRTQQEDSAVYLCASSLGQLNTEAFFGQGTRLTVV.

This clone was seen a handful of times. The CDR3 region has the DNA TGTGCCAGTAGCACCTCCGGGCAGCCCCAGCATTTT. Translating it yields CASSTSGQPQHF. The chain links TRBV19 to TRBJ1-5, with D uncertain. Germline V gene sequence: CDR1 LNHDA, CDR2 SQIVND (reference sequence). The CDR3 spans 12 residues. V dropped 6 bases and J dropped 7 bases, with 10 bases sitting between them.

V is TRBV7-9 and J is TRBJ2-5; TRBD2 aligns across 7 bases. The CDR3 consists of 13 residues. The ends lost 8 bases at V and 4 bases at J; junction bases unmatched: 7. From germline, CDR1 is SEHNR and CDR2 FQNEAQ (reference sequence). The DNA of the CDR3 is TGTGCCAGCTCCCGGGGGGTCTCAGAGACCCAGTACTTC. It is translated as CASSRGVSETQYF.

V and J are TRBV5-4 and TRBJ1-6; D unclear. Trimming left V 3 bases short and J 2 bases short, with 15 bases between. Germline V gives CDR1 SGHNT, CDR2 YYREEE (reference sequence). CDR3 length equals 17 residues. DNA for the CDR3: TGTGCCAGCAGCTCCCTCCCGGGGAGTACCTATAATTCACCCCTCCACTTT. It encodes CASSSLPGSTYNSPLHF. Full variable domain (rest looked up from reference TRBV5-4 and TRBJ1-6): ETGVTQSPTHLIKTRGQQVTLRCSSQSGHNTVSWYQQALGQGPQFIFQYYREEENGRGNFPPRFSGLQFPNYSSELNVNALELDDSALYLCASSSLPGSTYNSPLHFGNGTRLTVT.

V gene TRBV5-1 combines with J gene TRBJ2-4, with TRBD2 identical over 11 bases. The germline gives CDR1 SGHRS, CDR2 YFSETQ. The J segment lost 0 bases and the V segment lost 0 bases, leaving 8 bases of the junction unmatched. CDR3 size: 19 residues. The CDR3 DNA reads TGCGCCAGCAGCTTGGCGCTAGCGGGGGGCCTTGGAGCCAAAAACATTCAGTACTTC. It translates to CASSLALAGGLGAKNIQYF. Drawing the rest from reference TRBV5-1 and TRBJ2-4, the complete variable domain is KAGVTQTPRYLIKTRGQQVTLSCSPISGHRSVSWYQQTPGQGLQFLFEYFSETQRNKGNFPGRFSGRQFSNSRSEMNVSTLELGDSALYLCASSLALAGGLGAKNIQYFGAGTRLSVL.

CDR3 residues: CASSLRGYEQYF. DNA for the CDR3: TGTGCCAGCAGCCTTAGGGGATACGAGCAGTACTTC. V is TRBV28 and J is TRBJ2-7; maybe TRBD1 (5 bases). The V gene lost 6 bases and the J gene lost 4 bases, with 10 bases spanning the gap. Germline values: CDR1 MDHEN, CDR2 SYDVKM. The CDR3 contains 12 residues.

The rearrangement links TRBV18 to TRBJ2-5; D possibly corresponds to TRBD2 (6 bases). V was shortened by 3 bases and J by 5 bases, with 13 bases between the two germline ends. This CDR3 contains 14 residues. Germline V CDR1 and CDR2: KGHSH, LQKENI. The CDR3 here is CASSPVGGRETQYF. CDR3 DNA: TGTGCCAGCTCACCCGTCGGAGGGCGGGAGACCCAGTACTTC.

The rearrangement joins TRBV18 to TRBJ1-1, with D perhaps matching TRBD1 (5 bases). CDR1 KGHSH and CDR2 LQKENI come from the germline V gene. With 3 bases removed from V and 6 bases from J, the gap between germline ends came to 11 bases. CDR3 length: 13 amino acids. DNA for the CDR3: TGTGCCAGCTCACCCCTGAAGGGGTCTGAAGCTTTCTTT. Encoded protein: CASSPLKGSEAFF.

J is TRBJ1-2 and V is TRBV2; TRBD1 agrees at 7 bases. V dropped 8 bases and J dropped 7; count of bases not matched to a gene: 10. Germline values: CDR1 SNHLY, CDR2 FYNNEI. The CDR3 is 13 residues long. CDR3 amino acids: CASWLTNRGGYTF. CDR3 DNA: TGTGCCAGCTGGCTAACTAACAGGGGTGGCTACACCTTC.

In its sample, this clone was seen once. The CDR3: CASSLRGTQETQYF. The CDR3 region has the DNA TGTGCCAGCAGCTTAAGGGGGACCCAAGAGACCCAGTACTTC. The chain is built from TRBV11-3 and TRBJ2-5; a possible D gene is TRBD1 (6 bases). The CDR3 is 14 amino acids. The V gene's germline CDR1 is SGHNT and CDR2 YENEEA. V was clipped by 2 bases and J by 1 base, with 8 bases between them.

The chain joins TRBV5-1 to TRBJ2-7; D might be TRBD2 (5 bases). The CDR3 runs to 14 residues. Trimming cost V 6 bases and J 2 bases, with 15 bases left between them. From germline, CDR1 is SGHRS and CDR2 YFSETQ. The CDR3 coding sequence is TGCGCCAGCACCCCGGGGTCATTGCCCTACGAGCAGTACTTC. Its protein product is CASTPGSLPYEQYF.

Written as DNA, the CDR3 is TGTGCCTGGACTCGGGACAGTTATGGCTACACCTTC. Translation: CAWTRDSYGYTF. J is TRBJ1-2 and V is TRBV30; 7 bases are a match to TRBD1. This CDR3 has 12 amino acids. Germline trimming cut 4 bases from V and 5 bases from J; bases unmatched to any gene: 4. Per germline, CDR1 GTSNPN and CDR2 SVGIG (reference sequence).

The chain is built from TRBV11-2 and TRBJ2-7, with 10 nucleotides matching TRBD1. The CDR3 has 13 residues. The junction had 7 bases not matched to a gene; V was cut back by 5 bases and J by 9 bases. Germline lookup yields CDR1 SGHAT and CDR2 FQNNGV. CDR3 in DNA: TGTGCCAGCAGCCGGGACAGGGGTGAAGGGCAGTACTTC. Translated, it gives CASSRDRGEGQYF. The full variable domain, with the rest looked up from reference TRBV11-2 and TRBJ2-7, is EAGVAQSPRYKIIEKRQSVAFWCNPISGHATLYWYQQILGQGPKLLIQFQNNGVVDDSQLPKDRFSAERLKGVDSTLKIQPAKLEDSAVYLCASSRDRGEGQYFGPGTRLTVT.

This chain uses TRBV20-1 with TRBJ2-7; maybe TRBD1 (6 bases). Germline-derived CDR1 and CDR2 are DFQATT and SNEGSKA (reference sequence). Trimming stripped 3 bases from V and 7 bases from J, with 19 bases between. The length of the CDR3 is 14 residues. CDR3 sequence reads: CSASPSAQGWEQYF. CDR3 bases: TGCAGTGCTAGTCCCTCCGCACAGGGTTGGGAGCAGTACTTC.

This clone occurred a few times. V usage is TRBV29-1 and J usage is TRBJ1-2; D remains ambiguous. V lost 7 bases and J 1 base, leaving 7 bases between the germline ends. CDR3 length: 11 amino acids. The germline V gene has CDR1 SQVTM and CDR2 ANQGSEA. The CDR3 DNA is TGCAGCGGGCAGGATAACTATGGCTACACCTTC. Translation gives CSGQDNYGYTF.

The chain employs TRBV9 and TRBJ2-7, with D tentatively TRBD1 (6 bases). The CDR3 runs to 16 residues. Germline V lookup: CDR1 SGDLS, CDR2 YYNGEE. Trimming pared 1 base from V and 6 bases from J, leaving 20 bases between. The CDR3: CASSVQGSLTTGEQYF. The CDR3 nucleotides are TGTGCCAGCAGCGTACAGGGGTCCCTCACTACGGGCGAGCAGTACTTC. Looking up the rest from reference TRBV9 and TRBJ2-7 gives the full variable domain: DSGVTQTPKHLITATGQRVTLRCSPRSGDLSVYWYQQSLDQGLQFLIQYYNGEERAKGNILERFSAQQFPDLHSELNLSSLELGDSALYFCASSVQGSLTTGEQYFGPGTRLTVT.

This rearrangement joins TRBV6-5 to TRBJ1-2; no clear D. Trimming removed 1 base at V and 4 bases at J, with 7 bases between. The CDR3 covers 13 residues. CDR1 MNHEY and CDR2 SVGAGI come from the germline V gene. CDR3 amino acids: CASSYFGSYGYTF. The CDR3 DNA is TGTGCCAGCAGTTACTTCGGGTCCTATGGCTACACCTTC.

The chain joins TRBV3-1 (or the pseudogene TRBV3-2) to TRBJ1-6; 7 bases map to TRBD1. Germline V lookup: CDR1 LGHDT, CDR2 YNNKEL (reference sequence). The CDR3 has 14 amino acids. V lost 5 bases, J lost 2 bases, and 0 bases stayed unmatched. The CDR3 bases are TGTGCCAGCAGCAGGGGGCCCTATAATTCACCCCTCCACTTT. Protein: CASSRGPYNSPLHF.